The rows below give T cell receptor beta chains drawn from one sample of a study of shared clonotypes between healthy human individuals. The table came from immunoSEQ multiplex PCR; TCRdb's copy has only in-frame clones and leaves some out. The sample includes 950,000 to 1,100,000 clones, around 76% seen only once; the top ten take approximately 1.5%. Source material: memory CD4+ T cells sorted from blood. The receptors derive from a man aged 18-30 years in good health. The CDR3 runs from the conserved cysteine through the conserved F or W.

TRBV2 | CASTIDGTVYGYTF
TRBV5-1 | CASSRDLQGASYEQYF
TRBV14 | CASSQMGGGSSYEQYF
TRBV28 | CASSLSRQETQYF
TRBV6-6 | CASSPGQGPTGELFF
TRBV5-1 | CASSFRTGGTEAFF
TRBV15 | CATSIVSHYGYTF
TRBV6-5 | CASSWYVPCEQYF
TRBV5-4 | CASRKGVQRESTDTQYF
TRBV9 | CASSVTRSTDTQYF
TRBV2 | CASGEVGLYGYTF
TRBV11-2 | CASSPRISGGAGTDTQYF
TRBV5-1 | CASSLSAGGNVLTF
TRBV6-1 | CASSEESGFNTEAFF
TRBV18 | CASSLDKNQPQHF
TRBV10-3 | CAIRTGGTEAFF
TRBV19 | CASSMEGTRANVLTF
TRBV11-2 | CASSPDRAYEQYF
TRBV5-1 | CASREGRASTDTQYF
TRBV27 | CASSFTGADTQYF
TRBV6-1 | CASSEDRFANTGELFF
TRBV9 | CASSVRPGANTEAFF
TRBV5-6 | CASRTLADLYNEQFF